The 14 T cell receptor beta chains below all came from one sample that was sequenced in a study of Graves' ophthalmopathy and Graves' hyperthyroidism. From RNA, the CDR3 regions of TCR beta chains were amplified and sequenced. RT-PCR in the first round used HTBI primers; a second-round multiplex PCR followed. In TCRdb, the multiplex PCR reads were re-called with MiXCR into one record per CDR3 protein. The sample records around 1,200,000 distinct CDR3 sequences, roughly 35% being singletons. The material sequenced was peripheral blood or thyroid tissue (not recorded which). These receptors originate from an adult man with Graves' hyperthyroidism.

This clonotype was counted many times. The chain employs TRBV2 and TRBJ1-5; D is undetermined. CDR1 is SNHLY and CDR2 is FYNNEI in the germline V gene. V lost 6 bases to trimming and J lost 4 bases, with 13 bases between them. The CDR3 has 14 amino acids. CDR3 protein: CASRAVGDNQPQHF. In nucleotides, the CDR3 is TGTGCCAGCAGGGCCGTGGGAGATAATCAGCCCCAGCATTTT.

The rearrangement links TRBV29-1 to TRBJ1-5; D unresolved. The CDR3 sequence is 14 residues long. The V and J ends lost 7 bases and 4 bases respectively, with 17 bases between them. Germline CDR1 is SQVTM and CDR2 is ANQGSEA. CDR3 sequence: CSAVGREANQPQHF. In DNA form, the CDR3 reads TGCAGCGCCGTAGGGAGGGAGGCGAATCAGCCCCAGCATTTT.

This chain joins TRBV5-1 and TRBJ2-7; 11 nucleotides align to TRBD1. Germline-derived CDR1 and CDR2 are SGHRS and YFSETQ. V was pared by 2 bases and J by 3 bases, with 7 bases of the junction left unmatched. This CDR3 has 16 amino acids. This CDR3 reads CASSLNPGQGGYEQYF. CDR3 in DNA: TGCGCCAGCAGCTTAAACCCGGGACAGGGGGGCTACGAGCAGTACTTC.

This clonotype was counted at least ten times. The chain links TRBV19 to TRBJ2-5, with a tentative D call TRBD2 (5 bases). The CDR3 is made up of 14 amino acids. CDR1 is LNHDA, CDR2 SQIVND, per germline (reference sequence). Trimming removed 4 bases at V and 5 bases at J, with 14 bases between. The CDR3 DNA sequence: TGTGCCAGTAGTAGTTACGGATCGGGGGAGACCCAGTACTTC. Translation: CASSSYGSGETQYF.

The V call is TRBV10-3, the J call TRBJ2-3; D perhaps matches TRBD1 (5 bases). Per the germline V gene, CDR1 is ENHRY and CDR2 is SYGVKD. The CDR3 extends over 13 amino acids. Trimming removed 4 bases at V and 5 bases at J, with 10 bases between. The DNA for the CDR3 is TGTGCCATCAGTGGTCTCAGGGAAGATACGCAGTATTTT. As protein: CAISGLREDTQYF.

Remarks on this clonotype: A read error may explain this, as a much larger clone is one base away. The chain has TRBV4-1 and TRBJ2-7; TRBD1 agrees at 8 bases. CDR1 and CDR2 from the germline V gene are MGHRA and YSYEKL. The CDR3 is made up of 14 amino acids. Trimming removed 4 bases from V and 5 bases from J; junction bases left unmatched: 7. The CDR3 region has the DNA TGCGCCAGCAGCCCAGGACAGGGACAGAACGAGCAGTACTTC. The encoded protein is CASSPGQGQNEQYF.

This chain uses TRBV7-8 with TRBJ2-2; 10 bases map to TRBD1. Germline lookup yields CDR1 SGHVS and CDR2 FQNEAQ. Unmatched junction bases numbered 6, after V lost 5 bases and J lost 3 bases. CDR3 length: 16 amino acids. CDR3 DNA: TGTGCCAGCAGCCAGGGACAGGGGCCAGACACCGGGGAGCTGTTTTTT. Residues: CASSQGQGPDTGELFF.

The chain recombines TRBV12-3 or TRBV12-4 with TRBJ1-3; D unresolved. The CDR3 length is 15 residues. Trimming shortened V by 4 bases and J by 0 bases, and 10 bases separated the two germline ends. In DNA form, the CDR3 reads TGTGCCAGCAGTTCAGGCCTGCGCTCTGGAAACACCATATATTTT. It encodes CASSSGLRSGNTIYF.

This clonotype was seen a handful of times. This chain joins TRBV5-8 and TRBJ2-7, with D possibly called TRBD1 or TRBD2 (6 bases each). Germline CDR1 and CDR2: SGHTS and YDEGEE. Trimming took off 3 bases at V and 5 bases at J, with 12 bases between the two ends. The length of the CDR3 is 13 residues. The CDR3, as DNA: TGTGCCAGCAGCTCCCGGGGGCTTGACGAGCAGTACTTC. Protein: CASSSRGLDEQYF.

A few counts support this clonotype. This CDR3 is CASSYSGLAGYEQYF. The DNA for the CDR3 is TGTGCCAGCAGTTACTCCGGACTAGCGGGATACGAGCAGTACTTC. The chain uses TRBV6-2 or TRBV6-3 and TRBJ2-7; 12 bases match TRBD2. With 0 bases clipped from V and 4 bases from J, the junction kept 1 base outside the gene matches. This CDR3 spans 15 amino acids. CDR1 and CDR2 (germline): MNHEY, SVGEGT.

The genes are TRBV4-1 and TRBJ1-2; TRBD1 aligns across 9 bases. The V gene end was trimmed by 0 bases and the J gene end by 8 bases; junction bases not matched to a gene: 7. Germline CDR1 MGHRA, CDR2 YSYEKL. This CDR3 region has 15 residues. CDR3 DNA: TGCGCCAGCAGCCAAGATTGGAGACAGGGGGACGGCTACACCTTC. Amino acid sequence: CASSQDWRQGDGYTF.

Comments on this clonotype: A much larger clone sits a single nucleotide away, making a read error possible. The rearrangement links TRBV19 to TRBJ1-5; TRBD1 agrees at 8 bases. Per the germline V gene, CDR1 is LNHDA and CDR2 is SQIVND (reference sequence). This CDR3 is built from 16 residues. V was pared by 2 bases and J by 0 bases, with 3 bases of the junction left unmatched. CDR3 region: CASSIWTGTSNQPQHF. Written as DNA, the CDR3 is TGTGCCAGTAGTATATGGACAGGGACTAGCAATCAGCCCCAGCATTTT.

CDR3 region: CSASTGQGAYEQYF. The CDR3 bases are TGCAGTGCTAGTACTGGACAGGGGGCGTACGAGCAGTACTTC. The V gene is TRBV20-1, the J gene TRBJ2-7, with 11 bases fitting TRBD1. The CDR3 is made up of 14 amino acids. Germline V gene data show CDR1 as DFQATT and CDR2 as SNEGSKA (reference sequence). J lost 4 bases, V lost 3 bases, and 5 bases had no gene match.

This clonotype was detected ten times or more. The gene calls are TRBV19 and TRBJ1-6, with a weak D call TRBD1 (5 bases). Trimming took off 7 bases at V and 7 bases at J, with 23 bases between the two ends. CDR1 and CDR2 from the germline V gene are LNHDA and SQIVND (reference sequence). This CDR3 comprises 17 residues. In DNA, the CDR3 is TGTGCCAGTACCTCCAGACCGGGCGGGGGAGGCAATTCACCCCTCCACTTT. As protein: CASTSRPGGGGNSPLHF.